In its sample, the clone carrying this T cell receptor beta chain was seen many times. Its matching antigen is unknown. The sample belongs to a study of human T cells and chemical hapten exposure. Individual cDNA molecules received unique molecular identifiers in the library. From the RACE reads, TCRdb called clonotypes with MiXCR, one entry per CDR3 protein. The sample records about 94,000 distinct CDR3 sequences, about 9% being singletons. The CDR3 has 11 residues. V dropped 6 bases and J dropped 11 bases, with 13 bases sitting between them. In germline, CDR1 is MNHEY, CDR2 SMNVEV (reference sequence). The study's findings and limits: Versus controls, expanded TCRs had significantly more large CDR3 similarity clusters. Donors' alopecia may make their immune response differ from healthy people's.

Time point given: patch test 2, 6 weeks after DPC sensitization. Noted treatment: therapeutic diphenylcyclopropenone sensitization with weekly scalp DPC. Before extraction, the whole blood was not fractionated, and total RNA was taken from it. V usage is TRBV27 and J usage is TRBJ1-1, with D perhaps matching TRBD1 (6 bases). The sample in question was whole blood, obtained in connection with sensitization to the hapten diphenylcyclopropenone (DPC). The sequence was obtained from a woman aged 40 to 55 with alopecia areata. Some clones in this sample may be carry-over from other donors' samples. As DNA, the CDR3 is TGTGCCAGCAGACACCAGGGGTTGGCTTTCTTT. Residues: CASRHQGLAFF.